These 13 T cell receptor beta chains share one sample of origin, sequenced in a study of control samples from healthy donors and cancer patients. Profiled with immunoSEQ multiplex PCR; TCRdb holds only in-frame clones, not every one. The data show approximately 190,000 clones, and the top ten clones hold less than 2.5%. What was sequenced was blood. All receptors derive from a woman between 25 and 40 years old in good health.

The J gene is TRBJ2-1, the V gene TRBV27; D call uncertain. The CDR3 contains 12 residues. Germline V gene lookup returns CDR1 MNHEY and CDR2 SMNVEV (reference sequence). Deletions cut 1 base from V and 7 bases from J, with 5 bases between. CDR3 bases: TGTGCCAGCAGTTTATTGGGTAATGAGCAGTTCTTC. Translated, it gives CASSLLGNEQFF.

CDR3 DNA: TGTGCCAGTAGTATAGTTGGAGGGGGTTATAGCAATCAGCCCCAGCATTTT. It specifies CASSIVGGGYSNQPQHF. The chain joins TRBV19 to TRBJ1-5; perhaps TRBD1 as D (6 bases). Per the germline V gene, CDR1 is LNHDA and CDR2 is SQIVND (reference sequence). This CDR3 contains 17 residues. V was cut by 1 base and J by 0 bases, with 13 bases left in between. Complete variable domain (other parts from reference TRBV19 and TRBJ1-5): DGGITQSPKYLFRKEGQNVTLSCEQNLNHDAMYWYRQDPGQGLRLIYYSQIVNDFQKGDIAEGYSVSREKKESFPLTVTSAQKNPTAFYLCASSIVGGGYSNQPQHFGDGTRLSIL.

The chain joins TRBV7-9 to TRBJ1-6; tentative D call: TRBD1 (5 bases). CDR1 and CDR2 (germline): SEHNR, FQNEAQ (reference sequence). The V end lost 3 bases, the J end lost 0 bases, and 15 bases lay between the germline ends. CDR3 size: 18 residues. The CDR3, as DNA: TGTGCCAGCAGCTTTGAGCAGGGCCGGAGCTCCTATAATTCACCCCTCCACTTT. The encoded protein is CASSFEQGRSSYNSPLHF.

The gene calls are TRBV6-5 and TRBJ2-7; 9 bases are shared with TRBD1. J was trimmed by 1 base and V by 6 bases; bases with no gene match: 7. There are 15 residues in the CDR3. From germline, CDR1 is MNHEY and CDR2 SVGAGI. DNA of the CDR3: TGTGCCAGCAGGATAGACAGGGGGGAGTCCTACGAGCAGTACTTC. As protein: CASRIDRGESYEQYF.

The chain uses TRBV14 and TRBJ1-2; 8 nucleotides line up with TRBD1. The junction had 9 bases not matched to a gene; V was cut back by 4 bases and J by 8 bases. The CDR3 has 14 residues. Germline V CDR1 and CDR2: SGHDN, FVKESK. CDR3 region: CASSRRQGLGGYTF. The CDR3 nucleotides are TGTGCCAGCAGCCGTCGACAGGGGTTAGGCGGCTACACCTTC.

The chain couples TRBV18 to TRBJ1-4; D is undetermined. CDR1 is KGHSH and CDR2 is LQKENI in the germline V gene. The CDR3 spans 11 residues. Trimming cost V 10 bases and J 8 bases, with 11 bases left between them. The CDR3 DNA reads as TGTGCCACCTCCAAACGGGAAAAACTGTTTTTT. Translated: CATSKREKLFF.

The genes are TRBV27 and TRBJ1-2; 8 bases line up with TRBD1. The CDR3 length is 16 residues. V lost 4 bases, J lost 4 bases, and 11 bases stayed unmatched. From germline, CDR1 is MNHEY and CDR2 SMNVEV (reference sequence). CDR3 DNA sequence: TGTGCCAGCAGTTCTTACCTCAGGGGGCAGAGCTATGGCTACACCTTC. Its protein product is CASSSYLRGQSYGYTF.

CDR3 region: CASSLFTGGGETQYF. The CDR3 bases are TGTGCCAGCAGTCTCTTTACAGGGGGCGGGGAGACCCAGTACTTC. The chain combines TRBV6-6 with TRBJ2-5; 9 nucleotides align to TRBD1. With 5 bases clipped from V and 5 bases from J, the junction kept 9 bases outside the gene matches. Germline V gene lookup returns CDR1 MNHNY and CDR2 SVGAGI (reference sequence). The CDR3 runs to 15 residues.

V gene TRBV5-1 combines with J gene TRBJ1-1; maybe TRBD1 (6 bases). V shed 7 bases and J shed 4 bases, with 23 bases lying between them. This CDR3 comprises 16 residues. CDR1 is SGHRS, CDR2 YFSETQ, per germline. DNA for the CDR3: TGCGCCAGCCAGCCCAACTGGGGGCGCAGGATCACTGAAGCTTTCTTT. Translating gives CASQPNWGRRITEAFF. The variable domain in full, with the rest retrieved from reference TRBV5-1 and TRBJ1-1, is KAGVTQTPRYLIKTRGQQVTLSCSPISGHRSVSWYQQTPGQGLQFLFEYFSETQRNKGNFPGRFSGRQFSNSRSEMNVSTLELGDSALYLCASQPNWGRRITEAFFGQGTRLTVV.

The rearrangement links TRBV5-1 to TRBJ1-3; no firm D call. The germline CDR1 and CDR2 sequences are SGHRS and YFSETQ. There are 15 residues in the CDR3. V lost 0 bases and J lost 4, with 11 bases in between. CDR3 sequence: CASSLAPGVGNTIYF. As DNA, the CDR3 is TGCGCCAGCAGCTTGGCCCCCGGGGTCGGAAACACCATATATTTT.

As for this clone: Sequence at one end of the junction differs from germline and may be a read error. The chain carries TRBV3-1 (or the pseudogene TRBV3-2) and TRBJ1-2; 7 nucleotides line up with TRBD1. CDR1 and CDR2 from the germline V gene are LGHDT and YNNKEL (reference sequence). The CDR3 totals 16 residues. This CDR3 is CASSHLGQTINYGSTF. The CDR3 DNA follows: TGTGCCAGCAGCCACCTGGGACAGACAATTAACTATGGCTCCACCTTC.

This chain joins TRBV10-2 and TRBJ1-5; D gene uncertain. CDR3 size: 13 residues. CDR1 is WSHSY, CDR2 SAAADI, per germline. Trimming removed 3 bases at V and 0 bases at J, with 3 bases between. This CDR3 reads CASSDYSNQPQHF. The CDR3 coding sequence is TGCGCCAGCAGTGACTATAGCAATCAGCCCCAGCATTTT.

The V and J genes are TRBV5-1 and TRBJ1-2; D gene uncertain. The CDR3 loop spans 14 amino acids. Germline-derived CDR1 and CDR2 are SGHRS and YFSETQ. V was shortened by 0 bases and J by 2 bases, with 8 bases between the two germline ends. The CDR3 nucleotides read TGCGCCAGCAGCTTGGCCGTCAGCAACTATGGCTACACCTTC. Translating it yields CASSLAVSNYGYTF.